These 27 T cell receptor beta chains share one sample of origin, sequenced in a study of cytomegalovirus exposure and HLA in healthy donors. This PCR relied on a set of 60 Vbeta primers and 13 Jbeta primers. The repertoire was sequenced with immunoSEQ multiplex PCR; TCRdb's copy has only in-frame clones and lacks some. In the table there are some 200,000 clones, 75% to 85% of which are singletons. Sequencing used PBMCs. The receptors shown here come from a woman aged 45-65 years in good health and CMV-seronegative.

The chain joins TRBV28 to TRBJ1-4, with 7 positions matching TRBD1. CDR3 length equals 14 residues. Germline CDR1 and CDR2: MDHEN and SYDVKM. V lost 3 bases and J lost 8; bases outside the gene matches: 6. CDR3 DNA: TGTGCCAGCAGTTTCGACAGGGTGGTCGAAAAACTGTTTTTT. It codes for CASSFDRVVEKLFF.

This chain links TRBV7-2 with TRBJ1-1, with a tentative D call TRBD1 (5 bases). The CDR3 consists of 15 residues. Trimming cost V 2 bases and J 0 bases, with 10 bases left between them. Germline lookup yields CDR1 SGHTA and CDR2 FQGNSA. The CDR3 spells CASSLRGQVNTEAFF. CDR3 nucleotide sequence: TGTGCCAGCAGCTTAAGGGGTCAGGTGAACACTGAAGCTTTCTTT.

The J gene is TRBJ2-2, the V gene TRBV6-5; no clear D gene. There are 16 residues in the CDR3. The V gene's germline CDR1 is MNHEY and CDR2 SVGAGI. Trimming removed 0 bases from V and 4 bases from J, with 12 bases in between. For the CDR3, the DNA is TGTGCCAGCAGTTACTCGAGGTTTTCTTCCACCGGGGAGCTGTTTTTT. Amino acid sequence: CASSYSRFSSTGELFF.

The chain links TRBV28 to TRBJ1-4, with D possibly being TRBD1 (5 bases). Germline V gives CDR1 MDHEN, CDR2 SYDVKM. The V end was cut by 4 bases, the J end by 4 bases, with 16 bases between. The CDR3 is 16 residues long. CDR3 residues: CASSSLPGVGNEKLFF. The CDR3 DNA sequence: TGTGCCAGCAGTTCCCTCCCGGGGGTCGGTAATGAAAAACTGTTTTTT.

The chain couples TRBV30 to TRBJ2-7, with 8 bases aligning to TRBD1. The CDR3 has 13 amino acids. Germline loops: CDR1 GTSNPN, CDR2 SVGIG (reference sequence). The ends lost 0 bases at V and 2 bases at J; junction bases unmatched: 0. This CDR3 is CAWSVQGAYEQYF. CDR3 sequence (DNA): TGTGCCTGGAGTGTACAGGGGGCCTACGAGCAGTACTTC.

This chain links TRBV11-2 with TRBJ1-4; possible D gene TRBD1, 5 bases. CDR1 and CDR2 from the germline V gene are SGHAT and FQNNGV. Trimming pared 4 bases from V and 8 bases from J, leaving 20 bases between. The CDR3 consists of 16 residues. The CDR3 DNA reads as TGTGCCAGCAGCTCCATACGGAGGAGGGGAGGGGAAAAACTGTTTTTT. This encodes CASSSIRRRGGEKLFF.

This chain links TRBV6-4 with TRBJ2-3; D remains unclear. V was shortened by 5 bases and J by 2 bases, with 8 bases between the two germline ends. Germline values: CDR1 MRHNA, CDR2 SNTAGT. This CDR3 has 13 residues. The CDR3 spells CASSRLLTDTQYF. CDR3 coding DNA: TGTGCCAGCAGTCGACTTCTCACAGATACGCAGTATTTT.

The V gene is TRBV5-4, the J gene TRBJ2-7; 8 bases match TRBD1. Germline-derived CDR1 and CDR2 are SGHNT and YYREEE (reference sequence). The CDR3 covers 15 residues. With 3 bases clipped from V and 2 bases from J, the junction kept 7 bases outside the gene matches. CDR3 loop: CASSSGQGRPYEQYF. The CDR3 DNA reads TGTGCCAGCAGCTCCGGACAGGGACGTCCCTACGAGCAGTACTTC.

A note on this clone: The identical CDR3 is also encoded by other nucleotide sequences in the sample. V usage is TRBV7-2 and J usage is TRBJ2-1; 9 positions match TRBD2. V gave up 5 bases and J gave up 1 base; unmatched junction bases: 3. CDR1 and CDR2 (germline): SGHTA, FQGNSA. The CDR3 contains 15 residues. DNA of the CDR3: TGTGCCAGCAGCCCGGCGGGAGGGTCCTACAATGAGCAGTTCTTC. It translates to CASSPAGGSYNEQFF.

This clone was found once. The chain links TRBV28 to TRBJ1-6; 10 bases are shared with TRBD1. Per germline, CDR1 MDHEN and CDR2 SYDVKM. The CDR3 runs 17 residues. Germline trimming cut 1 base from V and 9 bases from J; bases unmatched to any gene: 9. This CDR3 reads CASSLSRLRDRGSPLHF. DNA of the CDR3: TGTGCCAGCAGTTTATCCCGACTCCGGGACAGGGGTTCACCCCTCCACTTT.

The CDR3 spells CAWRGTNTGELFF. The CDR3 DNA follows: TGTGCCTGGAGGGGCACGAACACCGGGGAGCTGTTTTTT. The chain joins TRBV30 to TRBJ2-2, with D hard to call. Trimming pared 3 bases from V and 0 bases from J, leaving 5 bases between. Germline lookup yields CDR1 GTSNPN and CDR2 SVGIG (reference sequence). The CDR3 extends over 13 amino acids.

The rearrangement uses TRBV15 and TRBJ2-5; 7 nucleotides align to TRBD2. V lost 6 bases to trimming and J lost 7 bases; unmatched junction nucleotides: 11. The CDR3 length is 14 residues. From germline, CDR1 is LNHNV and CDR2 YYDKDF (reference sequence). CDR3 protein: CATSGAREITTQYF. The CDR3 DNA reads as TGTGCCACCAGTGGGGCGCGGGAGATTACGACCCAGTACTTC.

The chain is built from TRBV28 and TRBJ1-2, with 7 nucleotides matching TRBD1. V was pared by 6 bases and J by 7 bases, with 14 bases of the junction left unmatched. Germline CDR1 MDHEN, CDR2 SYDVKM. The CDR3 has 15 residues. Written as DNA, the CDR3 is TGTGCCAGCAGACTAGGGACAGCCTGGATTAGTGGCTACACCTTC. Its protein product is CASRLGTAWISGYTF.

This clone has a single count. This chain uses TRBV19 with TRBJ1-5; 9 bases map to TRBD1. Germline values: CDR1 LNHDA, CDR2 SQIVND (reference sequence). The V and J ends lost 7 bases and 3 bases, in that order; junction bases with no gene match: 7. The CDR3 spans 15 residues. CDR3 nucleotide sequence: TGTGCCAGTATGTGGGGACAGGGTTCCAATCAGCCCCAGCATTTT. Translation: CASMWGQGSNQPQHF. Combining the CDR3 with reference TRBV19 and TRBJ1-5 gives the whole variable domain DGGITQSPKYLFRKEGQNVTLSCEQNLNHDAMYWYRQDPGQGLRLIYYSQIVNDFQKGDIAEGYSVSREKKESFPLTVTSAQKNPTAFYLCASMWGQGSNQPQHFGDGTRLSIL.

This clone was counted between two and nine times. The CDR3 loop is CASSPFSGLAINNEQFF. For the CDR3, the DNA is TGTGCCAGCTCACCCTTCTCGGGACTAGCGATTAACAATGAGCAGTTCTTC. This chain links TRBV18 with TRBJ2-1; 10 nucleotides match TRBD2. There are 17 residues in the CDR3. CDR1 is KGHSH and CDR2 is LQKENI in the germline V gene. J gave up 5 bases and V 3 bases, and 10 bases lay outside the gene matches.

V gene TRBV29-1 combines with J gene TRBJ1-2; D ambiguous. This CDR3 spans 12 amino acids. Trimming stripped 3 bases from V and 8 bases from J, with 13 bases between. Germline lookup yields CDR1 SQVTM and CDR2 ANQGSEA. The CDR3 nucleotides read TGCAGCGTTGATCTCCGGGGTTACGGCTACACCTTC. This gives the protein CSVDLRGYGYTF. Together with reference TRBV29-1 and TRBJ1-2, the CDR3 gives the full variable domain: SAVISQKPSRDICQRGTSLTIQCQVDSQVTMMFWYRQQPGQSLTLIATANQGSEATYESGFVIDKFPISRPNLTFSTLTVSNMSPEDSSIYLCSVDLRGYGYTFGSGTRLTVV.

This chain connects TRBV11-3 to TRBJ1-1, with D unclear. V lost 1 base and J 2 bases, leaving 5 bases between the germline ends. The CDR3 has 13 residues. Germline CDR1 is SGHNT and CDR2 is YENEEA. CDR3 residues: CASSLGLNTEAFF. CDR3 DNA: TGTGCCAGCAGCTTAGGCCTAAACACTGAAGCTTTCTTT.

This clone has just one count. V and J are TRBV7-3 and TRBJ2-7; 11 bases map to TRBD2. The CDR3 length is 15 residues. Germline CDR1 is SGHTA and CDR2 is FQGTGA. V trimming: 0 bases; J trimming: 5 bases; junction bases outside the gene matches: 3. This CDR3 is CASSLTTSGINEQYF. In DNA form, the CDR3 reads TGTGCCAGCAGCTTAACGACTAGCGGGATCAACGAGCAGTACTTC.

This clone was counted a few times. The gene calls are TRBV27 and TRBJ1-1, with D perhaps matching TRBD1 (5 bases). The germline V gene encodes CDR1 MNHEY and CDR2 SMNVEV (reference sequence). The CDR3 spans 15 residues. The V end lost 5 bases, the J end lost 4 bases, and 17 bases lay between the germline ends. The CDR3 spells CASSGYTLQGTEAFF. The CDR3 DNA sequence: TGTGCCAGCAGTGGATACACCCTCCAGGGCACTGAAGCTTTCTTT.

The CDR3 nucleotides are TGTGCCAGCAGCTTAGCTGGCAGGGCGGGGACCGGGGAGCTGTTTTTT. Encoded protein: CASSLAGRAGTGELFF. The chain carries TRBV7-2 and TRBJ2-2, with D perhaps TRBD2 (6 bases). There are 16 residues in the CDR3. V was shortened by 0 bases and J by 5 bases, with 13 bases between the two germline ends. In germline, CDR1 is SGHTA, CDR2 FQGNSA.

The genes are TRBV5-1 and TRBJ2-3, with a tentative D call TRBD1 (6 bases). This CDR3 has 15 amino acids. V was pared by 2 bases and J by 4 bases, with 14 bases between. Looked up from germline, CDR1 is SGHRS and CDR2 is YFSETQ. In DNA, the CDR3 is TGCGCCAGCAGCTTTAACAGGGTCGATCCAGATACGCAGTATTTT. Translated, it gives CASSFNRVDPDTQYF.

This CDR3 is CASSLLAGPGELFF. The CDR3 DNA is TGTGCCAGCAGCCTATTAGCGGGACCCGGGGAGCTGTTTTTT. The V gene is TRBV27, the J gene TRBJ2-2; 8 bases align to TRBD2. The CDR3 totals 14 residues. The junction had 6 bases not matched to a gene; V was cut back by 6 bases and J by 6 bases. Germline V CDR1 and CDR2: MNHEY, SMNVEV (reference sequence).

The chain employs TRBV2 and TRBJ1-5, with a weak D call TRBD1 (6 bases). The V end was cut by 7 bases, the J end by 3 bases, with 16 bases between. Germline V gives CDR1 SNHLY, CDR2 FYNNEI. The CDR3 runs to 15 residues. The chain's CDR3 is CASIPTGSSNQPQHF. The CDR3 bases are TGTGCCAGCATTCCCACAGGGAGTTCCAATCAGCCCCAGCATTTT.

This chain joins TRBV29-1 and TRBJ1-1; D is unclear. The CDR3 is 13 amino acids. In germline, CDR1 is SQVTM, CDR2 ANQGSEA. The V and J ends lost 4 bases and 7 bases respectively, with 16 bases between them. The CDR3 region is CSVGATLSSEAFF. The CDR3 nucleotides read TGCAGCGTTGGGGCGACCCTGTCAAGTGAAGCTTTCTTT. Filled out from reference TRBV29-1 and TRBJ1-1, the complete variable domain reads SAVISQKPSRDICQRGTSLTIQCQVDSQVTMMFWYRQQPGQSLTLIATANQGSEATYESGFVIDKFPISRPNLTFSTLTVSNMSPEDSSIYLCSVGATLSSEAFFGQGTRLTVV.

This clone occurred a few times. Other DNA sequences in the same sample also yield this CDR3. This chain links TRBV5-5 with TRBJ2-7; TRBD1 matches at 9 bases. This CDR3 has 14 residues. J gave up 2 bases and V 2 bases, and 2 bases lay outside the gene matches. CDR1 is SGHKS, CDR2 YYEKEE, per germline (reference sequence). Written as DNA, the CDR3 is TGTGCCAGCAGCTTACAGGGGGCCCCCTACGAGCAGTACTTC. Translated: CASSLQGAPYEQYF. The entire variable domain, with the rest obtained from reference TRBV5-5 and TRBJ2-7, is as follows: DAGVTQSPTHLIKTRGQQVTLRCSPISGHKSVSWYQQVLGQGPQFIFQYYEKEERGRGNFPDRFSARQFPNYSSELNVNALLLGDSALYLCASSLQGAPYEQYFGPGTRLTVT.

CDR3 loop: CASSSPRQGAGANVLTF. Here the CDR3 DNA reads TGTGCCAGCAGCAGCCCTCGACAGGGGGCTGGGGCCAACGTCCTGACTTTC. V is TRBV7-2 and J is TRBJ2-6, with TRBD1 matching 9 bases. Germline values: CDR1 SGHTA, CDR2 FQGNSA. V dropped 5 bases and J dropped 2; count of bases not matched to a gene: 7. This CDR3 spans 17 amino acids.

The gene calls are TRBV4-3 and TRBJ2-3; perhaps TRBD1 as D (6 bases). The germline CDR1 and CDR2 sequences are LGHNA and YSLEER. The CDR3 runs 13 residues. Trimming removed 3 bases from V and 6 bases from J, with 10 bases in between. CDR3 loop: CASSQGAGDTQYF. CDR3 nucleotides: TGCGCCAGCAGCCAGGGGGCTGGGGATACGCAGTATTTT.